One T cell receptor (beta chain) is described in this entry. This record comes from a study of blood T cell repertoires in COVID-19. About the study: Specimens from acute and convalescent COVID-19 originated in the United States, Italy and Spain. T cells, B-cell-depleted T cells, or PBMCs provided the cDNA or gDNA that served as material.

Under the authors' procedure: Nucleated cell number was recorded as an estimate derived from reference gene primer amplification. Using immunoSEQ multiplex PCR, the repertoire was profiled, and TCRdb retains in-frame clones only, with some absent. From that table come the V and J calls and clone size; the DNA was used to work out D and trimming. The data hold some 96,000 clones, with less than 90% observed a single time. The source of this sequence is a man younger than 40 in a cohort sampled during active COVID-19. The sequencing input was peripheral blood.

In DNA, the CDR3 is TGTGCCAGCAGCTTAGTTGACAGTCAGGGTGAGCAGTTCTTC. This sequence encodes CASSLVDSQGEQFF. This sequence joins TRBV7-9 and TRBJ2-1, with a possible D match to TRBD1 (5 bases). The germline gives CDR1 SEHNR, CDR2 FQNEAQ (reference sequence). With 1 base removed from V and 9 bases from J, the gap between germline ends came to 13 bases. CDR3 length equals 14 residues.